Below are 32 T cell receptor beta chains sequenced from a single sample in a study of T cell responses to AZD1222 COVID-19 vaccine. Assay used: immunoSEQ multiplex PCR; TCRdb lists only in-frame clones, some missing. The sample lists some 120,000 clones; about 85% were seen once. Source: peripheral blood, taken on day 0 of AZD1222 vaccination. All receptors derive from an adult in good health.

V and J are TRBV27 and TRBJ1-1; 10 bases map to TRBD1. This CDR3 is built from 14 residues. The junction had 5 bases not matched to a gene; V was cut back by 5 bases and J by 5 bases. Germline CDR1 reads MNHEY; CDR2 reads SMNVEV (reference sequence). The CDR3 sequence is CASSPWTGGTEAFF. The DNA of the CDR3 is TGTGCCAGCAGTCCCTGGACAGGGGGGACTGAAGCTTTCTTT.

The chain uses TRBV12-3 or TRBV12-4 and TRBJ2-5, with D maybe TRBD2 (6 bases). V was pared by 7 bases and J by 1 base, with 10 bases between. This CDR3 spans 13 amino acids. CDR3 loop: CASKEGFQETQYF. Written as DNA, the CDR3 is TGTGCCAGCAAGGAGGGATTCCAAGAGACCCAGTACTTC.

V usage is TRBV23-1 and J usage is TRBJ1-3; unclear D gene. TRBV23-1 is placed among ORFs of uncertain function. The CDR3 length is 15 residues. V was cut by 2 bases and J by 2 bases, with 10 bases left in between. This CDR3 reads CASSQTEVPGNTIYF. The CDR3 bases are TGCGCCAGCAGTCAAACCGAAGTCCCTGGAAACACCATATATTTT.

The sample holds one count of this clone. The CDR3 DNA reads TGTGCCAGCAGCCCCTCGAGACAGGGTCGGATGTACTTC. Translating it yields CASSPSRQGRMYF. The chain carries TRBV3-1 (or the pseudogene TRBV3-2) and TRBJ2-7; 7 nucleotides align to TRBD1. Losses at the gene ends were 4 bases for V and 12 bases for J; bases not matched to a gene: 12. Germline V CDR1 and CDR2: LGHDT, YNNKEL (reference sequence). The CDR3 consists of 13 residues.

V is TRBV3-1 (or the pseudogene TRBV3-2) and J is TRBJ2-1; no reliable D call. CDR1 is LGHDT, CDR2 YNNKEL, per germline (reference sequence). The CDR3 has 20 amino acids. V dropped 0 bases and J dropped 7 bases, with 28 bases sitting between them. CDR3 sequence: CASSQETTNTFRSVGNEQFF. The CDR3 DNA reads TGTGCCAGCAGCCAAGAAACCACGAATACGTTCAGGTCAGTGGGAAATGAGCAGTTCTTC.

The rearrangement links TRBV12-5 to TRBJ1-4; D not resolved. CDR3 length: 13 amino acids. V lost 1 base and J 7 bases, leaving 7 bases between the germline ends. The germline V gene has CDR1 LGHNT and CDR2 FRNRAP. The CDR3 nucleotides are TGTGCTAGTGGTTTGGGAGCACTTGAAAAACTGTTTTTT. Its protein product is CASGLGALEKLFF.

For this clone: This CDR3 is also generated by other DNA sequences in the sample. The V call is TRBV6-5, the J call TRBJ1-2; a possible D gene is TRBD1 (6 bases). Trimming stripped 3 bases from V and 6 bases from J, with 11 bases between. The CDR3 runs 13 residues. Germline assignment: CDR1 MNHEY and CDR2 SVGAGI. CDR3 DNA: TGTGCCAGCAGTTATTGGCAGGGGAATGGCTACACCTTC. It yields the protein CASSYWQGNGYTF.

The chain recombines TRBV5-6 with TRBJ1-2; D gene uncertain. Per germline, CDR1 SGHDT and CDR2 YYEEEE. The CDR3 totals 15 residues. V gave up 2 bases and J gave up 8 bases, with 19 bases separating them. CDR3 in amino acids: CASSLILSEKGGYTF. The CDR3 DNA follows: TGTGCCAGCAGCTTAATTTTGTCGGAGAAGGGCGGCTACACCTTC. Full variable domain (rest looked up from reference TRBV5-6 and TRBJ1-2): DAGVTQSPTHLIKTRGQQVTLRCSPKSGHDTVSWYQQALGQGPQFIFQYYEEEERQRGNFPDRFSGHQFPNYSSELNVNALLLGDSALYLCASSLILSEKGGYTFGSGTRLTVV.

The chain uses TRBV5-8 and TRBJ1-5; tentative D call: TRBD1 (5 bases). V gave up 0 bases and J gave up 4 bases, with 8 bases separating them. Germline V gives CDR1 SGHTS, CDR2 YDEGEE. CDR3 length: 14 residues. CDR3 bases: TGTGCCAGCAGCTTGGTCTCAGGGAATCAGCCCCAGCATTTT. Its translation is CASSLVSGNQPQHF.

V usage is TRBV2 and J usage is TRBJ2-3; the D gene is possibly TRBD2 (6 bases). V gave up 8 bases and J gave up 1 base, with 13 bases separating them. Germline CDR1 and CDR2: SNHLY and FYNNEI. This CDR3 region has 14 residues. CDR3 region: CASSEGLGTDTQYF. CDR3 nucleotides: TGTGCCAGCTCGGAGGGCCTGGGCACAGATACGCAGTATTTT. Looking up the rest from reference TRBV2 and TRBJ2-3 gives the full variable domain: EPEVTQTPSHQVTQMGQEVILRCVPISNHLYFYWYRQILGQKVEFLVSFYNNEISEKSEIFDDQFSVERPDGSNFTLKIRSTKLEDSAMYFCASSEGLGTDTQYFGPGTRLTVL.

The chain employs TRBV29-1 and TRBJ1-2; no firm D call. The CDR3 has 9 amino acids. V was clipped by 3 bases and J by 13 bases, with 9 bases between them. Germline CDR1 is SQVTM and CDR2 is ANQGSEA. As DNA, the CDR3 is TGCAGCGTTGACAGGAACTCCACCTTC. Its protein is CSVDRNSTF.

The chain carries TRBV5-6 and TRBJ1-1; D call uncertain. Germline V gene data show CDR1 as SGHDT and CDR2 as YYEEEE. Trimming shortened V by 0 bases and J by 0 bases, and 6 bases separated the two germline ends. The CDR3 totals 14 residues. CDR3 coding DNA: TGTGCCAGCAGCTTGGGACACCTGAACACTGAAGCTTTCTTT. Its translation: CASSLGHLNTEAFF.

In its sample, this clone was seen once. V usage is TRBV6-2 or TRBV6-3 and J usage is TRBJ1-1, with D unclear. V shed 4 bases and J shed 5 bases, with 20 bases lying between them. CDR3 length equals 16 residues. In germline, CDR1 is MNHEY, CDR2 SVGEGT. The CDR3 is CASSSRRSALGTEAFF. The DNA for the CDR3 is TGTGCCAGCAGTTCCCGCCGGTCTGCCCTTGGGACTGAAGCTTTCTTT.

The chain links TRBV5-1 to TRBJ1-1, with D perhaps TRBD1 (6 bases). Germline CDR1 is SGHRS and CDR2 is YFSETQ. V lost 0 bases and J 2 bases, leaving 8 bases between the germline ends. This CDR3 is 14 amino acids long. The chain's CDR3 is CASSLDRENTEAFF. CDR3 bases: TGCGCCAGCAGCTTGGACAGGGAAAACACTGAAGCTTTCTTT.

This clone was seen only once. The rearrangement joins TRBV3-1 (or the pseudogene TRBV3-2) to TRBJ1-5; D remains ambiguous. This CDR3 is built from 15 residues. With 4 bases removed from V and 3 bases from J, the gap between germline ends came to 13 bases. From germline, CDR1 is LGHDT and CDR2 YNNKEL (reference sequence). The CDR3 protein is CASSPRGGYNQPQHF. The CDR3 DNA reads TGTGCCAGCAGCCCAAGAGGAGGGTACAATCAGCCCCAGCATTTT.

The V and J genes are TRBV6-2 or TRBV6-3 and TRBJ1-1; D unclear. This CDR3 comprises 12 residues. The V end lost 6 bases, the J end lost 10 bases, and 15 bases lay between the germline ends. Germline CDR1 MNHEY, CDR2 SVGEGT. CDR3: CASSSGSIGAFF. CDR3 in DNA: TGTGCCAGCAGCTCGGGGTCCATTGGAGCTTTCTTT.

This sequence joins TRBV6-2 or TRBV6-3 and TRBJ2-6, with TRBD1 identical over 9 bases. With 5 bases clipped from V and 0 bases from J, the junction kept 2 bases outside the gene matches. The CDR3 has 16 residues. CDR1 is MNHEY and CDR2 is SVGEGT in the germline V gene. CDR3 loop: CASSPQGASGANVLTF. The DNA for the CDR3 is TGTGCCAGCAGTCCACAGGGGGCCTCTGGGGCCAACGTCCTGACTTTC.

The gene calls are TRBV5-1 and TRBJ1-3; 8 bases are shared with TRBD1. The CDR3 totals 16 residues. V trimming: 4 bases; J trimming: 7 bases; junction bases outside the gene matches: 13. Germline assignment: CDR1 SGHRS and CDR2 YFSETQ. The CDR3 nucleotides are TGCGCCAGCAGCCCTTCGGGTCGGGACAGGAGTAACACCATATATTTT. Its protein product is CASSPSGRDRSNTIYF.

CDR3 DNA: TGTGCCAGCAGTGTTGCAGGGGAGAATGAGCAGTTCTTC. Its translation: CASSVAGENEQFF. The chain uses TRBV2 and TRBJ2-1; possibly TRBD1 for D (6 bases). The germline V and J ends were trimmed by 4 bases and 7 bases, with 11 bases remaining between them. Looked up from germline, CDR1 is SNHLY and CDR2 is FYNNEI. The CDR3 loop spans 13 amino acids.

V is TRBV10-2 and J is TRBJ1-5; D is ambiguous. This CDR3 has 14 amino acids. V gave up 0 bases and J gave up 7 bases, with 10 bases separating them. Germline V gene sequence: CDR1 WSHSY, CDR2 SAAADI. In DNA form, the CDR3 reads TGCGCCAGCAGTGAGTCGGCAGGTATCCAGCCCCAGCATTTT. Translated, it gives CASSESAGIQPQHF.

The rearrangement uses TRBV10-2 and TRBJ2-2, with a possible D match to TRBD2 (5 bases). Germline assignment: CDR1 WSHSY and CDR2 SAAADI. Trimming took 0 bases from V and 4 from J, leaving 6 bases between them. This CDR3 spans 14 amino acids. CDR3: CASSESEVTGELFF. The DNA for the CDR3 is TGCGCCAGCAGTGAGTCGGAGGTCACCGGGGAGCTGTTTTTT.

The CDR3 coding sequence is TGTGCCAGCAGCTTGCCAGCGGGGGGCCACTCAAATGAGCAGTTCTTC. This sequence encodes CASSLPAGGHSNEQFF. The rearrangement joins TRBV7-9 to TRBJ2-1, with 9 positions matching TRBD2. Germline CDR1 and CDR2: SEHNR and FQNEAQ (reference sequence). This CDR3 spans 16 amino acids. V was clipped by 3 bases and J by 7 bases; unmatched bases: 10.

The rearrangement uses TRBV6-2 or TRBV6-3 and TRBJ2-4; D call uncertain. The CDR3 runs 14 residues. V was shortened by 6 bases and J by 1 base, with 10 bases between the two germline ends. From germline, CDR1 is MNHEY and CDR2 SVGEGT. The CDR3 region is CASSPSGAKNIQYF. In nucleotides, the CDR3 is TGTGCCAGCAGCCCCTCCGGGGCCAAAAACATTCAGTACTTC.

The V gene is TRBV5-6, the J gene TRBJ2-7; D possibly uses TRBD1 or TRBD2 (5 bases each). The CDR3 length is 16 residues. The ends were cut back, 0 bases at V and 7 bases at J, with 20 bases in the middle. Germline-derived CDR1 and CDR2 are SGHDT and YYEEEE. The CDR3 spells CASSLDPGTGWLEQYF. The DNA for the CDR3 is TGTGCCAGCAGCTTGGATCCCGGGACGGGGTGGTTAGAGCAGTACTTC.

This chain joins TRBV5-6 and TRBJ2-3; D gene ambiguous. Looked up from germline, CDR1 is SGHDT and CDR2 is YYEEEE. There are 13 residues in the CDR3. Trimming cost V 6 bases and J 2 bases, with 10 bases left between them. The CDR3 loop reads CASTVELTDTQYF. The CDR3 DNA follows: TGTGCCAGCACAGTTGAACTCACAGATACGCAGTATTTT.

The sample holds one count of this clone. V gene TRBV27 combines with J gene TRBJ2-6; D is ambiguous. Between the trimmed V and J ends, which lost 2 bases and 0 bases, there was a span of 8 bases. The V gene's germline CDR1 is MNHEY and CDR2 SMNVEV (reference sequence). This CDR3 comprises 16 residues. In DNA, the CDR3 is TGTGCCAGCAGTTTACTCAGCCACTCTGGGGCCAACGTCCTGACTTTC. As protein: CASSLLSHSGANVLTF.

The CDR3 protein is CASSQEPTGQGATDTQYF. CDR3 nucleotide sequence: TGTGCCAGCAGCCAAGAGCCCACGGGACAGGGGGCGACAGATACGCAGTATTTT. The V gene is TRBV4-2, the J gene TRBJ2-3, with 12 nucleotides matching TRBD1. With V trimmed by 0 bases and J by 3 bases, 7 bases remained unmatched. This CDR3 has 18 residues. From germline, CDR1 is LGHNA and CDR2 YNFKEQ.

The CDR3 DNA is TGTGCCAGCACGGAGGGGGCCCTCAACACCGGGGAGCTGTTTTTT. Its protein product is CASTEGALNTGELFF. This chain links TRBV7-9 with TRBJ2-2, with D perhaps TRBD1 (7 bases). The V end was cut by 7 bases, the J end by 2 bases, with 14 bases between. Germline values: CDR1 SEHNR, CDR2 FQNEAQ (reference sequence). This CDR3 has 15 amino acids.

The rearrangement links TRBV20-1 to TRBJ1-1, with D hard to call. The CDR3 covers 14 residues. The germline V gene encodes CDR1 DFQATT and CDR2 SNEGSKA (reference sequence). V gave up 4 bases and J gave up 0 bases, with 12 bases separating them. CDR3: CSAIEAGLNTEAFF. The CDR3 DNA is TGCAGTGCTATTGAGGCGGGTCTGAACACTGAAGCTTTCTTT.

This clone was seen a few times. J is TRBJ1-1 and V is TRBV28; 7 bases fit TRBD1. V gave up 4 bases and J gave up 10 bases; unmatched junction bases: 9. The CDR3 has 13 residues. Per the germline V gene, CDR1 is MDHEN and CDR2 is SYDVKM. For the CDR3, the DNA is TGTGCCAGCAGTTCCGGGACAGTTCAATCAGCTTTCTTT. This codes for CASSSGTVQSAFF.

V usage is TRBV4-2 and J usage is TRBJ2-3, with D tentatively TRBD1 (5 bases). CDR3 size: 14 residues. Germline assignment: CDR1 LGHNA and CDR2 YNFKEQ. V lost 4 bases and J lost 5, with 13 bases in between. CDR3 sequence (DNA): TGTGCCAGCAGCCCCGAAGGGGAAGTAGATACGCAGTATTTT. Translation: CASSPEGEVDTQYF.

This rearrangement joins TRBV6-5 to TRBJ1-6; maybe TRBD1 (6 bases). This CDR3 contains 12 residues. V was clipped by 7 bases and J by 9 bases, with 10 bases between them. Germline CDR1 reads MNHEY; CDR2 reads SVGAGI. Here the CDR3 DNA reads TGTGCCAGCAAATCAGGGGTTTCACCCCTCCACTTT. It specifies CASKSGVSPLHF.